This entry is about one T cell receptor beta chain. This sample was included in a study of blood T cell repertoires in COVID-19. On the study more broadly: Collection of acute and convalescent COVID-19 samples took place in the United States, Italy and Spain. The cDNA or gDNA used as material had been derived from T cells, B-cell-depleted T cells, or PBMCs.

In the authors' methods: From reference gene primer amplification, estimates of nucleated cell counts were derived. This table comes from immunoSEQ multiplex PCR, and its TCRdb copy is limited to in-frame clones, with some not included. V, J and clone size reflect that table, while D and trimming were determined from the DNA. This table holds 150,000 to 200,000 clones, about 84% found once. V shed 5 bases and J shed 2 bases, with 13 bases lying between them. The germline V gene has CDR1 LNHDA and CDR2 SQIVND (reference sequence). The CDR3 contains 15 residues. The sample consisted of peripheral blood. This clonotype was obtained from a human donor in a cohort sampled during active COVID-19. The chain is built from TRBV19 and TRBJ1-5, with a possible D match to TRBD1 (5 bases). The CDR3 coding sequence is TGTGCCAGTAGTGCCGTCTCGGGGGGCAATCAGCCCCAGCATTTT. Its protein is CASSAVSGGNQPQHF.